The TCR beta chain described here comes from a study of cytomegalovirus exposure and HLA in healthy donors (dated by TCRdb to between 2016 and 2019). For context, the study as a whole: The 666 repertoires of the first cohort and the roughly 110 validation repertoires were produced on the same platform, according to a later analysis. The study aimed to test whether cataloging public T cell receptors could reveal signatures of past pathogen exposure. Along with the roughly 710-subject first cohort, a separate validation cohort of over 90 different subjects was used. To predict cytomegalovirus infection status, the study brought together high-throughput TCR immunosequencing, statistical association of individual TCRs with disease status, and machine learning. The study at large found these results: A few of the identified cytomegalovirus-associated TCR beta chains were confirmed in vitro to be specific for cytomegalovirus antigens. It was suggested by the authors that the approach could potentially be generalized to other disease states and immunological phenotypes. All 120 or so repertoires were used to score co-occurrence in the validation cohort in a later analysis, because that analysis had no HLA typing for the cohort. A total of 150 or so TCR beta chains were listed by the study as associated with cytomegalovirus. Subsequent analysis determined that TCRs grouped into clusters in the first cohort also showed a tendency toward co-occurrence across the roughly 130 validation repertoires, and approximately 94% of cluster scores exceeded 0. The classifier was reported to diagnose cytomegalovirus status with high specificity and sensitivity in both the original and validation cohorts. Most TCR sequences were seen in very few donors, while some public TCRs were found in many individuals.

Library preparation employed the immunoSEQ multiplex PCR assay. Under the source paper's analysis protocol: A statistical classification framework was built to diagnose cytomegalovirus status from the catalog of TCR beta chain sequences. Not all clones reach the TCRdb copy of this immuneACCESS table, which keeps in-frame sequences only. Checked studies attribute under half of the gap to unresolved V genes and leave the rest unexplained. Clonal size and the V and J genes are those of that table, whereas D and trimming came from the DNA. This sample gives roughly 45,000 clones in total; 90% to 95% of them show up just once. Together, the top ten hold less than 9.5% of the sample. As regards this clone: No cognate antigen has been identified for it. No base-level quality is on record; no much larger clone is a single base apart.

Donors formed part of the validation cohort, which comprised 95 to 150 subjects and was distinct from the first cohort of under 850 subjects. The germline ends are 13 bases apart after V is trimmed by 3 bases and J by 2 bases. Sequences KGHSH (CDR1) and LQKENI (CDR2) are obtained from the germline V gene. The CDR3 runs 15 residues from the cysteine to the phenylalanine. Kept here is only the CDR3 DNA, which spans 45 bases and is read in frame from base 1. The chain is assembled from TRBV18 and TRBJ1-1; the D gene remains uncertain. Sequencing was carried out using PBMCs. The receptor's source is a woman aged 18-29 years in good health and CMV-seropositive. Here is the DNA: TGTGCCAGCTCACCTAACGGACTACTCAACACTGAAGCTTTCTTT. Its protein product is CASSPNGLLNTEAFF.